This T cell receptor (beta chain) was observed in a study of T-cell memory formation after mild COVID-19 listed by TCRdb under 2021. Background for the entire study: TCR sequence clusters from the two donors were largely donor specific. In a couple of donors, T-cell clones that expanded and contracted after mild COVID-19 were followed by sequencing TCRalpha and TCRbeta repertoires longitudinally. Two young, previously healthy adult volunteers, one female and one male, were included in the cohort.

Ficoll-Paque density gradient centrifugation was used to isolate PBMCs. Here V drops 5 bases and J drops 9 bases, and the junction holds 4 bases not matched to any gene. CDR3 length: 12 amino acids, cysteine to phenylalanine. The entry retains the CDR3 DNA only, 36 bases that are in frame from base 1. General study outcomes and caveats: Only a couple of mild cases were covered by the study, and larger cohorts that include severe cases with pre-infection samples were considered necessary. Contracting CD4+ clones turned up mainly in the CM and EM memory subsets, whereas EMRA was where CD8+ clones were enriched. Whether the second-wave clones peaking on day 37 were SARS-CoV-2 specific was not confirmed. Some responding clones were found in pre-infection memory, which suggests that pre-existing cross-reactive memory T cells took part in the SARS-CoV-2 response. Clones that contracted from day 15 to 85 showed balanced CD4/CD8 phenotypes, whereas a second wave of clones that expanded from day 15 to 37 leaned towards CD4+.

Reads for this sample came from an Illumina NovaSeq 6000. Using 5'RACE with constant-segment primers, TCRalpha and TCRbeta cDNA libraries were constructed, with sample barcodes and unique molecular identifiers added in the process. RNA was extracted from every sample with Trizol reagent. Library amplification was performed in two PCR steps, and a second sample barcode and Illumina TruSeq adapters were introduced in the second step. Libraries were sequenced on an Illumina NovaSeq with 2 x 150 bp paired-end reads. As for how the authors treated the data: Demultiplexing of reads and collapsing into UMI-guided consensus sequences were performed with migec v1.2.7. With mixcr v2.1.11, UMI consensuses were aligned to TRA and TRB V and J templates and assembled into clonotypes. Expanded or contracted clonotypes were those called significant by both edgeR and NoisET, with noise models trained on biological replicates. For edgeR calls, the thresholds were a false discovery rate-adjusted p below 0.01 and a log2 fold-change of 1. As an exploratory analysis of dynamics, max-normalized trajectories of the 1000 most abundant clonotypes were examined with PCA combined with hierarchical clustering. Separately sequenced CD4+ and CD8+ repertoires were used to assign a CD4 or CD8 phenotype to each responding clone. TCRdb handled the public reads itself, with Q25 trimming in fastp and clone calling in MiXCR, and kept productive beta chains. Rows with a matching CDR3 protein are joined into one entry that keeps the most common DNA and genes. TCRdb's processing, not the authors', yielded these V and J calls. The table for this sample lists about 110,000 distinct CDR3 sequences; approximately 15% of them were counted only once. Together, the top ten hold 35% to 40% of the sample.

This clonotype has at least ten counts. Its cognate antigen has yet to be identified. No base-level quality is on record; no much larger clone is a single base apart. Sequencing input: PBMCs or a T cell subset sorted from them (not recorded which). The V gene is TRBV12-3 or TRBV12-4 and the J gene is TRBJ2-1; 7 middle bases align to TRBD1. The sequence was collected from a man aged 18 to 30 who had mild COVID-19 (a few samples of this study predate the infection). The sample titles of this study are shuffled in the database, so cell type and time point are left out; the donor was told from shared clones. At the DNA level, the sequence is TGTGCCAGCAGTCCGACAGGGATTGAGCAGTTCTTC. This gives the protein CASSPTGIEQFF.